This T cell receptor beta chain was identified during a study of CXCR3-negative and CXCR3-positive naive CD8 T cells. The TRB libraries of cDNA were built by UMI-labeled 5' RACE. TCRdb reworked the 5' RACE reads into one entry per CDR3 protein, no DNA. The sample table includes about 90,000 distinct CDR3 sequences. Points from the study as a whole: CXCR3-expressing naive cells carried TRB CDR3s more hydrophobic than those of CXCR3-negative naive cells.

With regard to this clonotype: Its antigen is as yet unknown.

The V gene's germline CDR1 is SQVTM and CDR2 ANQGSEA. This CDR3 contains 14 residues. The receptor's source is a human donor in good health. Some clones in this sample may be carry-over from other donors' samples. The chain combines TRBV29-1 with TRBJ2-1; there is no DNA to check the TCRdb D call of TRBD1. Sequenced material: naive CXCR3- CD8+ T cells from blood. As for subset: CD45RO-CCR7+CD27+CD95- naive CD8+ T cells lacking CXCR3 (TNR3-). The CDR3 sequence is CSVVTGTGNNEQFF.